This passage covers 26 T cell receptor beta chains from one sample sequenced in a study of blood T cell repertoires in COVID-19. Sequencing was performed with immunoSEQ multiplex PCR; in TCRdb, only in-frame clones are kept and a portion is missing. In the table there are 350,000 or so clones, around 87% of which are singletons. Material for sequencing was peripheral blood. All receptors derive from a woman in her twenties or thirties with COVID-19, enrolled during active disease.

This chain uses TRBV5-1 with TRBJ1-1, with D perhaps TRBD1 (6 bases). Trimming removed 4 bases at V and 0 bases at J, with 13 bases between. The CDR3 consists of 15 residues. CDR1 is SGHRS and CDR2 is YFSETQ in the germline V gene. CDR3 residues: CASSPRGGMNTEAFF. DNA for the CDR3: TGCGCCAGCAGCCCCCGAGGGGGAATGAACACTGAAGCTTTCTTT.

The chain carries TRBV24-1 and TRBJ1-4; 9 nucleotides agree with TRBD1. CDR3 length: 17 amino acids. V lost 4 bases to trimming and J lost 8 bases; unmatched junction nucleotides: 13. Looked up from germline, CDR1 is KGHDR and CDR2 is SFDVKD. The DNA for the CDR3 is TGTGCCACCAGTGACAATCCAACAGGGGGCGCGAGGGAAAAACTGTTTTTT. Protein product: CATSDNPTGGAREKLFF.

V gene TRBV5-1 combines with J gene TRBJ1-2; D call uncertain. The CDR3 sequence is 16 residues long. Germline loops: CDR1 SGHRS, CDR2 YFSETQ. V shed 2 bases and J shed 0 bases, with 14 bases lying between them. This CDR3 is CASSLEVSVPNYGYTF. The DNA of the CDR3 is TGCGCCAGCAGCTTAGAGGTGTCAGTTCCTAACTATGGCTACACCTTC. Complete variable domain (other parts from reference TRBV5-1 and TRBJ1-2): KAGVTQTPRYLIKTRGQQVTLSCSPISGHRSVSWYQQTPGQGLQFLFEYFSETQRNKGNFPGRFSGRQFSNSRSEMNVSTLELGDSALYLCASSLEVSVPNYGYTFGSGTRLTVV.

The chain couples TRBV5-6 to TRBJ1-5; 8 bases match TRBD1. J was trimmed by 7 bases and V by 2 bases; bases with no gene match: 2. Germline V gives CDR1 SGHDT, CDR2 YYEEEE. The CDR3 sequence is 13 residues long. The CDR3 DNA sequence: TGTGCCAGCAGCTTCACAGGGGGACAGCCCCAGCATTTT. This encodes CASSFTGGQPQHF.

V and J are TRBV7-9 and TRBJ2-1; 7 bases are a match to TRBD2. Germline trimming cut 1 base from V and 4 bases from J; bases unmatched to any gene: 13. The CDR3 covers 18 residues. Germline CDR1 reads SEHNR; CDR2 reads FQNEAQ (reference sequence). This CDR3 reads CASSLEGRASNLYNEQFF. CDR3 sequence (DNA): TGTGCCAGCAGCTTAGAGGGGAGGGCATCGAATCTTTACAATGAGCAGTTCTTC.

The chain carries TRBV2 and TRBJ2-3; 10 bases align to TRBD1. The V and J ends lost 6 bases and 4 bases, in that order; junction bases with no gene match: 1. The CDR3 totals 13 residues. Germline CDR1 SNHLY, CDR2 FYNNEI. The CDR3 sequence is CASRTGGADTQYF. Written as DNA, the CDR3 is TGTGCCAGCAGGACAGGGGGCGCAGATACGCAGTATTTT.

The CDR3 DNA is TGTGCCAGCGGGGAGACTAGCGGGGATTACGAGCAGTACTTC. Protein product: CASGETSGDYEQYF. The genes are TRBV6-5 and TRBJ2-7; TRBD2 aligns across 11 bases. There are 14 residues in the CDR3. V gave up 8 bases and J gave up 4 bases; unmatched junction bases: 7. Germline CDR1 MNHEY, CDR2 SVGAGI.

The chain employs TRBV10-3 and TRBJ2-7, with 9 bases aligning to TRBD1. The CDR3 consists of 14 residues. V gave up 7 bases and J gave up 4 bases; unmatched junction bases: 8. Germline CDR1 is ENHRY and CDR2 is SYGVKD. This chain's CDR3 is CAITPGQGTYEQYF. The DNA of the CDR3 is TGTGCCATCACCCCGGGACAGGGTACGTACGAGCAGTACTTC.

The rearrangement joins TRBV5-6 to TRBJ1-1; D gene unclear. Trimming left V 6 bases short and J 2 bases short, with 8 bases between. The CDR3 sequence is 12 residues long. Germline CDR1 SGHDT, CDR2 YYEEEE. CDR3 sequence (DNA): TGTGCCAGCAACAGACACAACACTGAAGCTTTCTTT. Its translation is CASNRHNTEAFF.

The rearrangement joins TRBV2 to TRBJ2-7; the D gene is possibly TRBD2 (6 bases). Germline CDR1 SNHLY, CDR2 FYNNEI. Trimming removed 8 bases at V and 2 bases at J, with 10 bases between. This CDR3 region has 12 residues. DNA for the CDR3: TGTGCCAGCCTCTGGGGGGCCTACGAGCAGTACTTC. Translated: CASLWGAYEQYF.

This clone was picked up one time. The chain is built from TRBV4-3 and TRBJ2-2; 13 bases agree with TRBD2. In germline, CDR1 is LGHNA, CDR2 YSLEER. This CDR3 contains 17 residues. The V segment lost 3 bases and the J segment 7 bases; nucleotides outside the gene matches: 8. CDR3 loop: CASSQGTSGAGIGELFF. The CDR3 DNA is TGCGCCAGCAGCCAGGGGACTAGCGGGGCGGGGATCGGGGAGCTGTTTTTT.

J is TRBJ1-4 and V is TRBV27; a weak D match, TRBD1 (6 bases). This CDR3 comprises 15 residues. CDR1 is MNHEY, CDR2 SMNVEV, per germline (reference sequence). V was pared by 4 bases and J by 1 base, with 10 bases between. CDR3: CASSWAGVTNEKLFF. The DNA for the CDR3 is TGTGCCAGCAGTTGGGCAGGGGTAACTAATGAAAAACTGTTTTTT.

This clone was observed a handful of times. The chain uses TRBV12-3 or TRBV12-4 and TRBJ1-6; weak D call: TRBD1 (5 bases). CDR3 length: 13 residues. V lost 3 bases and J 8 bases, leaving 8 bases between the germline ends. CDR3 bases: TGTGCCAGCAGTTTCATCAGGGATTCACCCCTCCACTTT. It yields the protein CASSFIRDSPLHF.

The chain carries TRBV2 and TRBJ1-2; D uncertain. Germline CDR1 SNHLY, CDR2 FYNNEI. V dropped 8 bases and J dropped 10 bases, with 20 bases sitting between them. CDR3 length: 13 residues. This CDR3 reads CASLRTRQDAYTF. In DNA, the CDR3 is TGTGCCAGCCTCCGTACCCGGCAGGATGCCTACACCTTC.

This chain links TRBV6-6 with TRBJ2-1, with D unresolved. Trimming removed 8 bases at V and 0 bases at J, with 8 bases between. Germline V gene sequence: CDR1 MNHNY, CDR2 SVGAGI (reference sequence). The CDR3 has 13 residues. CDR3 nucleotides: TGTGCCAGCTTTATGAGCTCCTACAATGAGCAGTTCTTC. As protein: CASFMSSYNEQFF.

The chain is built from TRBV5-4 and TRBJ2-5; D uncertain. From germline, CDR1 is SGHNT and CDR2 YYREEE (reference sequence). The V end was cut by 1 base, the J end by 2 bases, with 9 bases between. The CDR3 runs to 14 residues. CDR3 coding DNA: TGTGCCAGCAGCTTGACAAAAAGACAAGAGACCCAGTACTTC. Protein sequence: CASSLTKRQETQYF.

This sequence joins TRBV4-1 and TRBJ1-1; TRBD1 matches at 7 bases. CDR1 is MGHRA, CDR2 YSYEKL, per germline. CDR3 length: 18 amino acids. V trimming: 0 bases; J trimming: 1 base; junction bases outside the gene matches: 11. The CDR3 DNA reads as TGCGCCAGCAGCCAAGATCTTGCGTCCGGGACAGCGAACACTGAAGCTTTCTTT. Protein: CASSQDLASGTANTEAFF.

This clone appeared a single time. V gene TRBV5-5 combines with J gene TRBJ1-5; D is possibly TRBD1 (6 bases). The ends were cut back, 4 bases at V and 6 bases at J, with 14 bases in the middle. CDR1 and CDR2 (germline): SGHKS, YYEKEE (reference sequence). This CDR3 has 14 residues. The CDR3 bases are TGTGCCAGCAGCCCTGAGAGGGGGGGTCAGCCCCAGCATTTT. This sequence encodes CASSPERGGQPQHF.

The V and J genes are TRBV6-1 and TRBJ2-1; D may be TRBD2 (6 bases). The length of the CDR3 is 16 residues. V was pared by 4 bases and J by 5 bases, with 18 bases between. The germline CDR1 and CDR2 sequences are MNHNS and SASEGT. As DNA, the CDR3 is TGTGCCAGCAGTGGGGGGGTGGCAGGGAGAAACAATGAGCAGTTCTTC. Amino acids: CASSGGVAGRNNEQFF.

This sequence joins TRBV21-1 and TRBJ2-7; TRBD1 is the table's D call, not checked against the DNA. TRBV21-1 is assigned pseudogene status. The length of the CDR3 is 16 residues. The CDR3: CASSKVQRTPSNEQYF. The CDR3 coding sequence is TGTGCCAGCAGCAAAGTACAAAGGACACCAAGCAACGAGCAGTACTTC.

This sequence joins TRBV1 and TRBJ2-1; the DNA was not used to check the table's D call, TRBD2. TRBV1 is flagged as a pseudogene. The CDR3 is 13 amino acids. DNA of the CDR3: TGCACCAACGCGGGACTAGCGGGAGATGAGCAGTTCTTC. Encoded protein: CTNAGLAGDEQFF.

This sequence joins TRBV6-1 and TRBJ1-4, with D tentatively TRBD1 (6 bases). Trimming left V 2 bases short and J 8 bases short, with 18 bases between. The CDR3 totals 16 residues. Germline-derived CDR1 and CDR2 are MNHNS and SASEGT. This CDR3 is CASSERLWGRGEKLFF. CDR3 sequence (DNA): TGTGCCAGCAGTGAACGGTTGTGGGGGCGTGGGGAAAAACTGTTTTTT.

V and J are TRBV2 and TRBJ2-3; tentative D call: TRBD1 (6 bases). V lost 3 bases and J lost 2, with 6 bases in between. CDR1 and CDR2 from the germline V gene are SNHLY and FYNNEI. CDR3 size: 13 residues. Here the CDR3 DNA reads TGTGCCAGCAGTGAGGGACACACAGATACGCAGTATTTT. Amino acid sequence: CASSEGHTDTQYF.

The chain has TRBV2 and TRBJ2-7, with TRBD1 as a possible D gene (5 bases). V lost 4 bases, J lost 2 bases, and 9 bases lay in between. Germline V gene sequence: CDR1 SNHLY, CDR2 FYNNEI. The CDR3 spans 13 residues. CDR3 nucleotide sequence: TGTGCCAGCAGTGCCAGACAGACCTACGAGCAGTACTTC. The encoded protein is CASSARQTYEQYF.

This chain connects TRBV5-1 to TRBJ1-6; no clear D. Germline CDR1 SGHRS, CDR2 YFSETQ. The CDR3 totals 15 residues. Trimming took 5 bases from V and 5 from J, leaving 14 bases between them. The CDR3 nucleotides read TGCGCCAGCAGAATGGAGGGCCCAAATAATTCACCCCTCCACTTT. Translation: CASRMEGPNNSPLHF. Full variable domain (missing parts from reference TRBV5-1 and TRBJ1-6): KAGVTQTPRYLIKTRGQQVTLSCSPISGHRSVSWYQQTPGQGLQFLFEYFSETQRNKGNFPGRFSGRQFSNSRSEMNVSTLELGDSALYLCASRMEGPNNSPLHFGNGTRLTVT.

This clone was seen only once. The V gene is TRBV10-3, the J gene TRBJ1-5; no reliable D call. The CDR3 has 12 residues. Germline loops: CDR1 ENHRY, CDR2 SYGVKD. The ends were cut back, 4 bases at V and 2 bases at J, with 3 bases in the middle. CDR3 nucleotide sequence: TGTGCCATCAGTGCGGGCAATCAGCCCCAGCATTTT. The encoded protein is CAISAGNQPQHF.